This T cell receptor beta chain derives from a study of CD8 T cells in ankylosing spondylitis. General study results and limits: As for the disease-linked clones, they showed a CD8+ phenotype and occurred at relatively low frequencies in peripheral blood. Matched ankylosing spondylitis synovial fluid reportedly contained a significantly enriched population of disease-linked clones. In ankylosing spondylitis blood, a motif of fewer than 10 highly homologous TCR beta variants appeared characteristic.

Researchers built TCR beta libraries using quantitative 5'-RACE with molecular barcodes. MiXCR was run by TCRdb on the 5' RACE reads, yielding one entry per CDR3 protein. The table records around 230,000 distinct CDR3 sequences, roughly 8.2% of them present only once. The germline gives CDR1 LGHNA, CDR2 YNFKEQ. V shed 4 bases, J shed 1 base, and the junction held 7 bases outside the gene matches. The CDR3 has 17 amino acids. There are many counts of this clonotype. Its specificity is not known. The gene calls are TRBV4-2 and TRBJ2-4; TRBD2 aligns across 10 bases. The sequence derives from a female donor with ankylosing spondylitis or in good health (not recorded which). Sequenced material: blood, either unsorted or a sorted T cell fraction (not recorded which). The CDR3: CASSPSLAGEAKNIQYF. The CDR3 coding sequence is TGTGCCAGCAGCCCCTCTCTAGCGGGAGAGGCCAAAAACATTCAGTACTTC.